These T cell receptor beta chains were read from a single sample in a study of control samples from healthy donors and cancer patients. Assay used: immunoSEQ multiplex PCR; TCRdb lists only in-frame clones, some missing. The sample includes about 84,000 clones, around 83% of them seen just once. The material sequenced was PBMCs. Receptors were obtained from a man aged 60 to 69 with head and neck cancer. CDR3s include the opening cysteine and the closing phenylalanine or tryptophan. D genes are given only for firm matches. Expanded clones get a size class; other rows say once, few or many, or leave the size out.

size: NA
V: TRBV7-6
D: TRBD2
J: TRBJ2-1
DNA: TGTGCCAGCAGCCCAGCTGGACTAGCGGGATTCAATGAGCAGTTCTTC
CDR3: CASSPAGLAGFNEQFF

size: NA
V: TRBV12-5
D: NA
J: TRBJ2-1
DNA: TGTGCTAGTGGTTTGGCCCCCCTATCATTCGGAGGGCCTGTCTCCTACAATGAGCAGTTCTTC
CDR3: CASGLAPLSFGGPVSYNEQFF

size: NA
V: TRBV4-2
D: TRBD2
J: TRBJ2-4
DNA: TGTGCCAGCAGCCCCGAAGCCGGGACTAGCAAAAACATTCAGTACTTC
CDR3: CASSPEAGTSKNIQYF

size: NA
V: TRBV24-1
D: TRBD1
J: TRBJ2-1
DNA: TGTGCCACCAGTGATTTGTTGGGACAGGGGAATGAGCAGTTCTTC
CDR3: CATSDLLGQGNEQFF

size: NA
V: TRBV6-6
D: NA
J: TRBJ2-7
DNA: TGTGCCAGCAGTTACAAGGCGGACAAAATCTACGAGCAGTACTTC
CDR3: CASSYKADKIYEQYF

size: NA
V: TRBV6-5
D: NA
J: TRBJ2-1
DNA: TGTGCCGCACGACTTGGGACTCACAATGAGCAGTTCTTC
CDR3: CAARLGTHNEQFF

size: few
V: TRBV7-9
D: NA
J: TRBJ1-1
DNA: TGTGCCAGCAGCTTAGAGAGGAACACTGAAGCTTTCTTT
CDR3: CASSLERNTEAFF

size: NA
V: TRBV14
D: TRBD2
J: TRBJ2-5
DNA: TGTGCCAGCAGCCGAAGCGGGAGTGGGACCCAGTACTTC
CDR3: CASSRSGSGTQYF

size: NA
V: TRBV4-1
D: TRBD1
J: TRBJ1-2
DNA: TGCGCCAGCAGCCTGGGACAGTTTGCTAACTATGGCTACACCTTC
CDR3: CASSLGQFANYGYTF

size: NA
V: TRBV2
D: TRBD2
J: TRBJ2-7
DNA: TGTGCCAGCAGTCGGGGACTAGCAACTCCCGAGCAGTACTTC
CDR3: CASSRGLATPEQYF

size: few
V: TRBV7-9
D: TRBD1
J: TRBJ1-4
DNA: TGTGCCAGCAGCACCGACAGGGGGGCCGAAAAACTGTTTTTT
CDR3: CASSTDRGAEKLFF

size: NA
V: TRBV19
D: NA
J: TRBJ1-1
DNA: TGTGCCAGTAACGTTGGGGGGAGGAACACTGAAGCTTTCTTT
CDR3: CASNVGGRNTEAFF

size: few
V: TRBV2
D: NA
J: TRBJ1-5
DNA: TGTGCCAGCAGTGTACAGGGATTGAGCAATCAGCCCCAGCATTTT
CDR3: CASSVQGLSNQPQHF

size: NA
V: TRBV6-5
D: NA
J: TRBJ2-7
DNA: TGTGCCAGTGAAACCTGGAGGGGTTCCTACGAGCAGTACTTC
CDR3: CASETWRGSYEQYF

size: NA
V: TRBV27
D: TRBD1
J: TRBJ1-5
DNA: TGTGCCAGCAGTCTTTCCGGGACAGGAACTTATCAGCCCCAGCATTTT
CDR3: CASSLSGTGTYQPQHF

size: many
V: TRBV2
D: NA
J: TRBJ1-3
DNA: TGTGCCAGCAGTGCATCGTCCCCTGGAAACACCATATATTTT
CDR3: CASSASSPGNTIYF

size: once
V: TRBV5-1
D: NA
J: TRBJ2-7
DNA: TGCGCCAGCAGCTTCCTAGTTGGCGAGCAGTACTTC
CDR3: CASSFLVGEQYF

size: NA
V: TRBV20-1
D: TRBD1
J: TRBJ2-7
DNA: TGCAGTGCTAGTAGACAGGGCCACGAGCAGTACTTC
CDR3: CSASRQGHEQYF

size: NA
V: TRBV4-1
D: TRBD2
J: TRBJ2-1
DNA: TGCGCCAGCAGCCAAGGGAGGGGCGGGAGAGCCCTCTACAATGAGCAGTTCTTC
CDR3: CASSQGRGGRALYNEQFF

size: NA
V: TRBV5-1
D: TRBD1
J: TRBJ2-5
DNA: TGCGCCAGCAGACCGGGACAGCAAGAGACCCAGTACTTC
CDR3: CASRPGQQETQYF

size: NA
V: TRBV30
D: NA
J: TRBJ1-1
DNA: TGTGCCTGGGCGCGGATGAACACTGAAGCTTTCTTT
CDR3: CAWARMNTEAFF

size: NA
V: TRBV9
D: NA
J: TRBJ2-2
DNA: TGTGCCAGCAGCGTAGACGGGAGGGGGCACACCGGGGAGCTGTTTTTT
CDR3: CASSVDGRGHTGELFF

size: NA
V: TRBV4-1
D: TRBD2
J: TRBJ2-1
DNA: TGCGCCAGCAGCCAAAGCGCCTTAGCGGGAGGGCCGGGTGAGCAGTTCTTC
CDR3: CASSQSALAGGPGEQFF

size: NA
V: TRBV9
D: TRBD1
J: TRBJ2-7
DNA: TGTGCCAGCAGCACGGGACAGGGGTTTCCATACGAGCAGTACTTC
CDR3: CASSTGQGFPYEQYF

size: NA
V: TRBV28
D: NA
J: TRBJ2-6
DNA: TGTGCCAGCAGAGCCCGGGATCCGTCCCCTATCCGAAGGGCCAACGTCCTGACTTTC
CDR3: CASRARDPSPIRRANVLTF

size: NA
V: TRBV27
D: TRBD2
J: TRBJ2-1
DNA: TGTGCCAGCACCCTAAGGGGTGGCGGGGGGAACTACAATGAGCAGTTCTTC
CDR3: CASTLRGGGGNYNEQFF

size: once
V: TRBV29-1
D: TRBD2
J: TRBJ2-5
DNA: TGCAGCGTATCTCCGGGACTAGCGGGAGCGGGTTGGCAAGAGACCCAGTACTTC
CDR3: CSVSPGLAGAGWQETQYF

size: NA
V: TRBV20-1
D: NA
J: TRBJ2-7
DNA: TGCAGTGCTAGTGGCTCCGACGAGCAGTACTTC
CDR3: CSASGSDEQYF

size: NA
V: TRBV2
D: NA
J: TRBJ1-2
DNA: TGTGCCAGCTTTGGTCACCGGGCCCCTAACTATGGCTACACCTTC
CDR3: CASFGHRAPNYGYTF

size: NA
V: TRBV30
D: TRBD2
J: TRBJ2-7
DNA: TGTGCCTGGAGTCCAGAATCCGGGACTAGCGGATCCTACGAGCAGTACTTC
CDR3: CAWSPESGTSGSYEQYF

size: NA
V: TRBV14
D: NA
J: TRBJ1-4
DNA: TGTGCCAGCAGCCCACCGCCGATCCCGTTCCGAGATCGAGCCCCGGTGCAGCGCGAAAAACTGTTTTTT
CDR3: CASSPPPIPFRDRAPVQREKLFF

size: NA
V: TRBV30
D: TRBD1
J: TRBJ1-5
DNA: TGTGCCTGGAGCGCACATACAGGGGAGGGTCAGCCCCAGCATTTT
CDR3: CAWSAHTGEGQPQHF

size: NA
V: TRBV5-1
D: TRBD1
J: TRBJ1-4
DNA: TGCGCCAGCAGCTTGGTTGTCGGGACAGGGGACGAAAAACTGTTTTTT
CDR3: CASSLVVGTGDEKLFF

size: once
V: TRBV7-9
D: TRBD1
J: TRBJ1-5
DNA: TGTGCCAGCAGCCCCGGGACAGGGTCTAATCAGCCCCAGCATTTT
CDR3: CASSPGTGSNQPQHF

size: NA
V: TRBV27
D: NA
J: TRBJ1-4
DNA: TGTGCCAGCAGTAGGGGGAGCATGGGTAATGAAAAACTGTTTTTT
CDR3: CASSRGSMGNEKLFF

size: NA
V: TRBV5-1
D: NA
J: TRBJ2-7
DNA: TGCGCCAGCAGCTTGGAGGGACGGTACTACGAGCAGTACTTC
CDR3: CASSLEGRYYEQYF

size: NA
V: TRBV3-1/TRBV3-2
D: TRBD2
J: TRBJ2-1
DNA: TGTGCCAGCAGCCAATACGTGGGAGGGCAGTACAATGAGCAGTTCTTC
CDR3: CASSQYVGGQYNEQFF